The source of this T cell receptor (beta chain) is a study of blood T cell repertoires in COVID-19. On the study more broadly: The United States, Italy and Spain provided the acute and convalescent COVID-19 samples. T cells, B-cell-depleted T cells, or PBMCs provided the cDNA or gDNA that served as material.

With 5 bases clipped from V and 5 bases from J, the junction kept 12 bases outside the gene matches. The V gene's germline CDR1 is SGHVS and CDR2 FQNEAQ. The CDR3 extends over 16 amino acids. Per the original methods: Reference gene primer amplification yielded estimated nucleated cell counts. TCRdb's copy holds only in-frame clones and misses some; the assay was immunoSEQ multiplex PCR. The DNA gave D and trimming, while V, J and clone size come from that table. The sample comprises a few hundred thousand clones, about 89% of which are singletons, and roughly 2.2% rests with the top ten. This clone was recorded once.

The receptor's source is a man between 50 and 59 years old with acute or convalescent COVID-19. V gene TRBV7-8 combines with J gene TRBJ2-3; the match to TRBD1 covers 8 bases. The source material was peripheral blood. The CDR3: CASSPPDRVGKDTQYF. The CDR3, as DNA: TGTGCCAGCAGCCCCCCGGACAGGGTTGGAAAAGATACGCAGTATTTT.